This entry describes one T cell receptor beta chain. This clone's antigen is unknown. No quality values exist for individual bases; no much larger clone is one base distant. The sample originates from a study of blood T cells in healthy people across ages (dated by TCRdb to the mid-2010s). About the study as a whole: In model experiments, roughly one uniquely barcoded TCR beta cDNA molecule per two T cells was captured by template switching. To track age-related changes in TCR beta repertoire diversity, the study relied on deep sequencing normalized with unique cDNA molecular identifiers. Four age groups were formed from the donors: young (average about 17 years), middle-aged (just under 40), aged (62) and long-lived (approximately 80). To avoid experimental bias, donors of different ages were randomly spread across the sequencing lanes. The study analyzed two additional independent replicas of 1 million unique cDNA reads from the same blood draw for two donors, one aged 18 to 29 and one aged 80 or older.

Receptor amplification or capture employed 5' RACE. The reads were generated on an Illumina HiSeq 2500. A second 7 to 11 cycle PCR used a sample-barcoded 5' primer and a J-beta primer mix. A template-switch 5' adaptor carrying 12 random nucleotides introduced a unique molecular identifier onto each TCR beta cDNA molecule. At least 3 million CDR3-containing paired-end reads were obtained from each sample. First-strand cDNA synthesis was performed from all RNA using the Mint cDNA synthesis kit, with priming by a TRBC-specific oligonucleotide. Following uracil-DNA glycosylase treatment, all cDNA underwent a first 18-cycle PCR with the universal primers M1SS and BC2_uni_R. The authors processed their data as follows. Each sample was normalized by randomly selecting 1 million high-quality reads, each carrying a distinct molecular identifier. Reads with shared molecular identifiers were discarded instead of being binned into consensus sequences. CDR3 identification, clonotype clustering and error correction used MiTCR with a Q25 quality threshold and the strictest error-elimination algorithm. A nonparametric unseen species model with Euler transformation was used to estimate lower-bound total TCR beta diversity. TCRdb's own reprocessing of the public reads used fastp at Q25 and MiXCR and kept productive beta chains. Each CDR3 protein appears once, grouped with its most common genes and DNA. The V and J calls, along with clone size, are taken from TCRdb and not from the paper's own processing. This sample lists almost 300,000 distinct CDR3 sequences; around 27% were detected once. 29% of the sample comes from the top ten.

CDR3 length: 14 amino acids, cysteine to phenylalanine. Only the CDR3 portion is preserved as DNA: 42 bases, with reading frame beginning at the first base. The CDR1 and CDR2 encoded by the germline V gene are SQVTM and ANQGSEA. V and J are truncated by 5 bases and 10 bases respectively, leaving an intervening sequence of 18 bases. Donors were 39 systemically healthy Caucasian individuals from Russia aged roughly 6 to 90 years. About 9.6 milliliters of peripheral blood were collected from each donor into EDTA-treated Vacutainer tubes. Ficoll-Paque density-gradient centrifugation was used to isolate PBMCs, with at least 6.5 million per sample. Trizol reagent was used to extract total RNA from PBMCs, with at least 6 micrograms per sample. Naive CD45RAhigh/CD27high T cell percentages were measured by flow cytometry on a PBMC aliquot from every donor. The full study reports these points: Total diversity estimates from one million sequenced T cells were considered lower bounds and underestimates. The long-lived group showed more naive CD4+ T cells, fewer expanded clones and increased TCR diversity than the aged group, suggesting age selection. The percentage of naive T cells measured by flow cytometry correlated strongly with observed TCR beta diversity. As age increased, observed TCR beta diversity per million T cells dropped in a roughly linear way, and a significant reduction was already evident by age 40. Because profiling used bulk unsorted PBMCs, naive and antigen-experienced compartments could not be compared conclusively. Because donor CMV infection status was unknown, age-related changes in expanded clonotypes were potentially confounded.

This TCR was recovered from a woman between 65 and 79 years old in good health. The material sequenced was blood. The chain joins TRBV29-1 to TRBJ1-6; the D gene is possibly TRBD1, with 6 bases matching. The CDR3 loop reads CSVRGGGAWSPLHF. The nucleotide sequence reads TGCAGCGTTCGAGGGGGGGGCGCGTGGTCACCCCTCCACTTT.